One sample yielded the 20 T cell receptor beta chains listed below, sequenced in a study of Ad26.COV2.S vaccination and SARS-CoV-2 variants. Treatment described: some 19 received Ad26.COV2.S at low or high dose, single or two shots; about 5 received placebo; per-sample allocation not given. Sampling was done on day 63 after the first vaccine or placebo injection. Sequencing was performed with immunoSEQ multiplex PCR; in TCRdb, only in-frame clones are kept and a portion is missing. This sample has 380,000 or so clones, with roughly 89% found just once. This material consisted of peripheral blood, taken in a trial of Ad26.COV2.S vaccine versus placebo. These receptors all come from a person between 18 and 65 years old who received the Ad26.COV2.S COVID-19 vaccine or a placebo.

This chain connects TRBV3-1 (or the pseudogene TRBV3-2) to TRBJ2-1; D uncertain. V dropped 5 bases and J dropped 4 bases, with 3 bases sitting between them. The CDR3 is made up of 11 amino acids. Germline loops: CDR1 LGHDT, CDR2 YNNKEL (reference sequence). CDR3 amino acids: CASSFYNEQFF. The CDR3 region has the DNA TGTGCCAGCAGCTTTTACAATGAGCAGTTCTTC.

The V call is TRBV14, the J call TRBJ2-5, with 7 bases fitting TRBD1. Germline V gene sequence: CDR1 SGHDN, CDR2 FVKESK. J gave up 5 bases and V 4 bases, and 13 bases lay outside the gene matches. There are 16 residues in the CDR3. In nucleotides, the CDR3 is TGTGCCAGCAGCCTTCGGACAGGCGGAGTTGTCGAGACCCAGTACTTC. This sequence encodes CASSLRTGGVVETQYF.

The V call is TRBV27, the J call TRBJ2-1; D unclear. The germline V gene encodes CDR1 MNHEY and CDR2 SMNVEV (reference sequence). The CDR3 runs 14 residues. Trimming removed 8 bases at V and 4 bases at J, with 15 bases between. CDR3 amino acids: CASLTPPRYNEQFF. The CDR3 nucleotides are TGTGCCAGCTTGACTCCACCCCGGTACAATGAGCAGTTCTTC.

The chain uses TRBV19 and TRBJ1-5; tentative D call: TRBD1 (5 bases). The germline V gene encodes CDR1 LNHDA and CDR2 SQIVND (reference sequence). The CDR3 has 13 residues. Trimming removed 5 bases at V and 9 bases at J, with 14 bases between. In DNA form, the CDR3 reads TGTGCCAGTAGTCAGGGCCTGTTAAGGCCCCAGCATTTT. Protein sequence: CASSQGLLRPQHF.

In the case of this clone: At one boundary the junction diverges from the germline segment, which might be a read error. This chain joins TRBV7-9 and TRBJ2-1; D is perhaps TRBD2 (5 bases). The germline gives CDR1 SEHNR, CDR2 FQNEAQ (reference sequence). The CDR3 extends over 16 amino acids. This CDR3 is CASSLVSGSSYNVQFF. CDR3 in DNA: TGTGCCAGCAGCTTGGTTTCGGGGAGCTCCTACAATGTGCAGTTCTTC.

In the case of this clone: The junction departs from the called germline gene at one end, perhaps through a read error. The V call is TRBV18, the J call TRBJ1-1; D not resolved. Germline V gives CDR1 KGHSH, CDR2 LQKENI. The CDR3 is 14 residues long. CDR3 nucleotides: TGTGCCAGCTCACCATACACGGGGAACGCTGAAGCTTTCTTT. Its protein is CASSPYTGNAEAFF.

V gene TRBV6-5 combines with J gene TRBJ1-6, with a possible D match to TRBD1 (6 bases). Per the germline V gene, CDR1 is MNHEY and CDR2 is SVGAGI. The germline V and J ends were trimmed by 0 bases and 5 bases, with 11 bases remaining between them. The CDR3 is 16 amino acids. DNA for the CDR3: TGTGCCAGCAGTTACTCGAGAGGACAGAATAATTCACCCCTCCACTTT. Protein: CASSYSRGQNNSPLHF.

The chain's CDR3 is CASSPIEGDNEQFF. Here the CDR3 DNA reads TGTGCCAGCAGCCCCATCGAGGGAGACAATGAGCAGTTCTTC. The V gene is TRBV25-1, the J gene TRBJ2-1; tentatively, D is TRBD2 (5 bases). V was pared by 6 bases and J by 5 bases, with 14 bases between. Germline CDR1 reads MGHDK; CDR2 reads SYGVNS. This CDR3 has 14 amino acids.

This sequence joins TRBV7-9 and TRBJ2-7; D is undetermined. CDR1 is SEHNR, CDR2 FQNEAQ, per germline (reference sequence). V lost 2 bases and J lost 0, with 11 bases in between. CDR3 length: 15 amino acids. CDR3 amino acids: CASSLMVNNSYEQYF. The CDR3 nucleotides read TGTGCCAGCAGCTTAATGGTCAATAACTCCTACGAGCAGTACTTC.

Turning to this clone: Different DNA sequences within this sample yield the same CDR3. CDR3 DNA sequence: TGTGCCAGCAGGACAGCGAGCTCCTACAATGAGCAGTTCTTC. Its translation: CASRTASSYNEQFF. The chain uses TRBV6-5 and TRBJ2-1; perhaps TRBD1 as D (5 bases). The CDR3 totals 14 residues. Germline values: CDR1 MNHEY, CDR2 SVGAGI. Trimming cost V 6 bases and J 0 bases, with 9 bases left between them.

V is TRBV7-9 and J is TRBJ2-5, with 7 nucleotides matching TRBD1. Germline V CDR1 and CDR2: SEHNR, FQNEAQ (reference sequence). V shed 3 bases, J shed 2 bases, and the junction held 3 bases outside the gene matches. The CDR3 runs to 14 residues. As DNA, the CDR3 is TGTGCCAGCAGCTTCGGGACAGCGCAAGAGACCCAGTACTTC. As protein: CASSFGTAQETQYF.

The rearrangement links TRBV28 to TRBJ2-1, with D perhaps matching TRBD2 (6 bases). This CDR3 region has 14 residues. In germline, CDR1 is MDHEN, CDR2 SYDVKM. The V end lost 1 base, the J end lost 7 bases, and 11 bases lay between the germline ends. The DNA for the CDR3 is TGTGCCAGCAGTTTATCGGGGGTTCGTAATGAGCAGTTCTTC. Protein product: CASSLSGVRNEQFF.

CDR3 nucleotide sequence: TGTGCCAGTAGTACAGGGCAGGGCACCGGGGAGCTGTTTTTT. Protein: CASSTGQGTGELFF. The chain couples TRBV19 to TRBJ2-2; the D gene is possibly TRBD1 (5 bases). The CDR3 loop spans 14 amino acids. The V end lost 4 bases, the J end lost 4 bases, and 10 bases lay between the germline ends. The germline gives CDR1 LNHDA, CDR2 SQIVND (reference sequence).

This clone was recorded only once. V gene TRBV27 combines with J gene TRBJ2-3; TRBD1 is a possible D gene (5 bases). The CDR3 is 15 amino acids. The germline CDR1 and CDR2 sequences are MNHEY and SMNVEV (reference sequence). The V end lost 5 bases, the J end lost 2 bases, and 14 bases lay between the germline ends. The CDR3 coding sequence is TGTGCCAGCAGTGATCTGGGGCGGTACACAGATACGCAGTATTTT. Amino acid sequence: CASSDLGRYTDTQYF.

The chain links TRBV6-2 or TRBV6-3 to TRBJ2-7; D is perhaps TRBD1 or TRBD2 (7 bases each). Germline V gives CDR1 MNHEY, CDR2 SVGEGT. CDR3 length: 13 residues. V was pared by 5 bases and J by 6 bases, with 14 bases between. CDR3 protein: CASSGQAGVEQYF. The CDR3 nucleotides are TGTGCCAGCAGTGGACAGGCGGGGGTCGAGCAGTACTTC.

The chain links TRBV19 to TRBJ2-1; 7 bases are shared with TRBD1. Germline assignment: CDR1 LNHDA and CDR2 SQIVND (reference sequence). The CDR3 loop spans 16 amino acids. V lost 1 base and J lost 12; bases outside the gene matches: 15. The CDR3 coding sequence is TGTGCCAGTAGTATAGCCGGGACAGCCGATGGAGTGGTGCAGTTCTTC. Amino acids: CASSIAGTADGVVQFF.

The gene calls are TRBV12-3 or TRBV12-4 and TRBJ1-5, with D unresolved. V was shortened by 6 bases and J by 6 bases, with 12 bases between the two germline ends. This CDR3 has 13 amino acids. CDR3 residues: CASSRERPQPQHF. As DNA, the CDR3 is TGTGCCAGCAGCCGTGAAAGGCCTCAGCCCCAGCATTTT.

The chain uses TRBV5-1 and TRBJ1-6; 7 bases fit TRBD1. The CDR3 length is 15 residues. The V and J ends lost 0 bases and 9 bases, in that order; junction bases with no gene match: 6. Germline V gene data show CDR1 as SGHRS and CDR2 as YFSETQ. The chain's CDR3 is CASSLGDSHFSPLHF. As DNA, the CDR3 is TGCGCCAGCAGCTTGGGGGACAGTCACTTTTCACCCCTCCACTTT. The complete variable domain, with remaining parts taken from reference TRBV5-1 and TRBJ1-6, reads KAGVTQTPRYLIKTRGQQVTLSCSPISGHRSVSWYQQTPGQGLQFLFEYFSETQRNKGNFPGRFSGRQFSNSRSEMNVSTLELGDSALYLCASSLGDSHFSPLHFGNGTRLTVT.

V gene TRBV24-1 combines with J gene TRBJ2-1; D might be TRBD1 (6 bases). Germline CDR1 is KGHDR and CDR2 is SFDVKD. The length of the CDR3 is 17 residues. Trimming removed 4 bases from V and 5 bases from J, with 20 bases in between. CDR3 residues: CATSDPEPGQTDNEQFF. CDR3 coding DNA: TGTGCCACCAGTGACCCTGAGCCTGGACAGACCGACAATGAGCAGTTCTTC.

This chain uses TRBV11-2 with TRBJ2-7; 11 positions agree with TRBD1. V gave up 5 bases and J gave up 6 bases; unmatched junction bases: 3. The CDR3 spans 13 residues. The germline V gene encodes CDR1 SGHAT and CDR2 FQNNGV. This CDR3 reads CASSPGTGGEQYF. In DNA form, the CDR3 reads TGTGCCAGCAGCCCTGGGACAGGGGGCGAGCAGTACTTC.